This T cell receptor (beta chain) was observed in a study of CD8+CD57+ T cells in acquired aplastic anemia. For the study at large: Sorted CD4+ and CD8+ cells gave an average of roughly 3.3 ug of DNA.

Findings and caveats of the study: Common to patients and controls were approximately 30 CD8+ CDR3 sequences.

About this clonotype itself: Antigen: not known.

Genomic DNA acted as the template from which TCR beta VDJ combination and CDR3 sequence profiling were carried out. Via MiXCR, TCRdb re-called the reads, giving one row per CDR3 protein. The sample consists of 150,000 to 200,000 distinct CDR3 sequences, 64% of them appearing once. The CDR3 totals 16 residues. The V segment lost 3 bases and the J segment 0 bases; nucleotides outside the gene matches: 4. Germline V gives CDR1 SEHNR, CDR2 FQNEAQ (reference sequence). This sequence originates from a human donor with severe aplastic anemia or a healthy control (not recorded which). What was sequenced was sorted CD4+, CD8+, or CD8+CD57+ T cells (not recorded which) from PBMCs. V usage is TRBV7-9 and J usage is TRBJ2-7; TRBD2 agrees at 11 bases. The CDR3 loop reads CASSLVGTSGSYEQYF. CDR3 nucleotides: TGTGCCAGCAGCTTGGTGGGGACTAGCGGCTCCTACGAGCAGTACTTC.